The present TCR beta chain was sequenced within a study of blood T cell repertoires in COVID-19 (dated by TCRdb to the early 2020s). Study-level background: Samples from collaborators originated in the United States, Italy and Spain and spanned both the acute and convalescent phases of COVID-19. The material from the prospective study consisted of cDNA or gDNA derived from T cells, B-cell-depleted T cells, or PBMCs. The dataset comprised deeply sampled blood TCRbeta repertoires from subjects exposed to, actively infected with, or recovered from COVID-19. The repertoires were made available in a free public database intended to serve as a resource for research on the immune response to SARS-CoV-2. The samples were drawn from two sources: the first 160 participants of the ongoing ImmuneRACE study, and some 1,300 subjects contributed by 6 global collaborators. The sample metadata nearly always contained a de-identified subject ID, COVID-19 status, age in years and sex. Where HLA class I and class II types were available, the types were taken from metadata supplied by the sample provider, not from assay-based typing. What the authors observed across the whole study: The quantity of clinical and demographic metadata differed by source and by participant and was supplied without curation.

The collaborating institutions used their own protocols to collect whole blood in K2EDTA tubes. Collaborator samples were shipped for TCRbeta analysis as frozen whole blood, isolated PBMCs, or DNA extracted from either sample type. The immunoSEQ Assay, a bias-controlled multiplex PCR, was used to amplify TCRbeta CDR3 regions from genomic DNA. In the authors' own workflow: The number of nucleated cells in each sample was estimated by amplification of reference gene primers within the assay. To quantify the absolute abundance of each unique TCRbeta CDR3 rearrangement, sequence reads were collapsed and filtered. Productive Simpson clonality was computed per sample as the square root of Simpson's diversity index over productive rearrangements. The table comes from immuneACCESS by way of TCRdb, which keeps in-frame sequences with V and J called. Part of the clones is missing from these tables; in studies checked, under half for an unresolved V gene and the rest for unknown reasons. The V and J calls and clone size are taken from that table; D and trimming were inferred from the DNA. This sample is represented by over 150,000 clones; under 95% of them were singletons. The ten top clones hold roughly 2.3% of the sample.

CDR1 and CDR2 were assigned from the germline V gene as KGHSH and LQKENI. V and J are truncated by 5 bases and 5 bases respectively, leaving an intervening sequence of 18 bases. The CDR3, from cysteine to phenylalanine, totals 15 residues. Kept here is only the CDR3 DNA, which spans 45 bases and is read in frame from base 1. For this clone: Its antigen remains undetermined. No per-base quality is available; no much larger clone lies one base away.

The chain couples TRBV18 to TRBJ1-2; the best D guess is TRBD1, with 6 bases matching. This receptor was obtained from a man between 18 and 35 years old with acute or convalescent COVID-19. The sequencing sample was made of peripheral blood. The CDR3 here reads CASSTYLQGPYGYTF. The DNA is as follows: TGTGCCAGCTCAACCTATTTACAGGGCCCTTATGGCTACACCTTC.